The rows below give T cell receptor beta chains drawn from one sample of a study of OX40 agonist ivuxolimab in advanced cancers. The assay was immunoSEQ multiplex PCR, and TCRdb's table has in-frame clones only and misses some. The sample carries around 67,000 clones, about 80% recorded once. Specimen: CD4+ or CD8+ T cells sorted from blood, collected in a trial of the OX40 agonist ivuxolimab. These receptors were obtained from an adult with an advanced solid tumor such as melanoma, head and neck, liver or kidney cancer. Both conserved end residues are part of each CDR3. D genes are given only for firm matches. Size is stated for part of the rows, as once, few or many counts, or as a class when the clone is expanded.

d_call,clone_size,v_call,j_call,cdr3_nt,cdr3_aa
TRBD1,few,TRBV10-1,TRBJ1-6,TGCGCCAGCAGTGTGGCAGGGGGTGATTCACCCCTCCACTTT,CASSVAGGDSPLHF
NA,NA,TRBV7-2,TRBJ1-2,TGTGCCAGCAGCTTAAGAGGCAGTTCCTACTATGGCTACACCTTC,CASSLRGSSYYGYTF
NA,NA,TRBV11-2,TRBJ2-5,TGTGCCAGCAGCCCGGGCTCGGCAGGGCGTATTGAGACCCAGTACTTC,CASSPGSAGRIETQYF
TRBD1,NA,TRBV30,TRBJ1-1,TGTGCCTGGAGTCTTAGGACAGGGGCCCTTACCGGGACGCCCGCTTTCTTT,CAWSLRTGALTGTPAFF
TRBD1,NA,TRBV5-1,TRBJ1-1,TGCGCCAGCAGCTGGGGACAGGGAAAGACTGAAGCTTTCTTT,CASSWGQGKTEAFF
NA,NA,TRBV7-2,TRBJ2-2,TGTGCCAGCAGCCCTTCTGGAACTAACACCGGGGAGCTGTTTTTT,CASSPSGTNTGELFF
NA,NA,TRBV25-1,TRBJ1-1,TGTGCCAGCAGTGGCCCGGGACAAGTTAACACTGAAGCTTTCTTT,CASSGPGQVNTEAFF
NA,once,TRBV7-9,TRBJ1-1,TGTGCCAGCAGCTTAGTGAACACTGAAGCTTTCTTT,CASSLVNTEAFF
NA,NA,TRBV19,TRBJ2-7,TGTGCCAGTAGTATCGGCTCATCCGGTGGATCCTACGAGCAGTACTTC,CASSIGSSGGSYEQYF
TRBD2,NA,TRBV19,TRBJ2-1,TGTGCCAGTAGTATTGGACTAGCGGGGGCCATCCGAACGGAGCAGTTCTTC,CASSIGLAGAIRTEQFF
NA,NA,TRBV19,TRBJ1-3,TGTGCCAGTAGTATACCGAGCTCTGGAAACACCATATATTTT,CASSIPSSGNTIYF
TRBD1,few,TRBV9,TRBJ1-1,TGTGCCAGCAGCACCTTAGGACAGGGAAAGACTGAAGCTTTCTTT,CASSTLGQGKTEAFF
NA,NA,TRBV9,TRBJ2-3,TGTGCCAGCAGCGTAGCCGTCGGAGATACGCAGTATTTT,CASSVAVGDTQYF
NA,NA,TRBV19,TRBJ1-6,TGTGCCAGTTCGAGCTCCTATAATTCACCCCTCCACTTT,CASSSSYNSPLHF
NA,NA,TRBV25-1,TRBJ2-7,TGTGCCAGCACCAGAAACTACGAGCAGTACTTC,CASTRNYEQYF
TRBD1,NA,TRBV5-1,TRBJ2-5,TGCGCCAGCAGCTCAGGACAGGGGAAAGAGACCCAGTACTTC,CASSSGQGKETQYF
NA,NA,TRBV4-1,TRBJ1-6,TGCGCCAGCAGCCAGTTCGACCGGGACCTTAATTCACCCCTCCACTTT,CASSQFDRDLNSPLHF
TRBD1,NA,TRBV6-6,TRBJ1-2,TGTGCCAGCAGTTCCCCCGGACAGGGGGCCTATGGCTACACCTTC,CASSSPGQGAYGYTF
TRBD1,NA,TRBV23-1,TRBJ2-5,TGCGCCAGCAGTCACCCCAAGGACAGGGAGCAGGGGACCCAGTACTTC,CASSHPKDREQGTQYF
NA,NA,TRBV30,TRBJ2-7,TGTGCCTGGAGTTTCCCCCACCACGAGCAGTACTTC,CAWSFPHHEQYF
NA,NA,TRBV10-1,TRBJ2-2,TGCGCCAGCAGTGGGTTGGGGATCACCGGGGAGCTGTTTTTT,CASSGLGITGELFF
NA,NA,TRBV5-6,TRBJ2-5,TGTGCCAGCAGCTTGAGACGGCAGTCTAGCCAAGAGACCCAGTACTTC,CASSLRRQSSQETQYF
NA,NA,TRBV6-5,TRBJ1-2,TGTGCCACCCGGGAGGTGGGTGGGTATGGCTACACCTTC,CATREVGGYGYTF
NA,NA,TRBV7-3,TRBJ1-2,TGTGCCAGCAGCCCCACCGCAGGAACCTATAACTATGGCTACACCTTC,CASSPTAGTYNYGYTF
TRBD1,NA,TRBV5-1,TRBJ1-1,TGCGCCAGCAGCTTGGCTGGGGGACAGGGTGTTGAAGCTTTCTTT,CASSLAGGQGVEAFF
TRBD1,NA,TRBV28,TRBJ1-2,TGTGCCAGCTTTGTTTCAGGGGGCTATGGCTACACCTTC,CASFVSGGYGYTF
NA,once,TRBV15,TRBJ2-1,TGTGCCACCAGCAGAGATCTCGGCGTGAACTACAATGAGCAGTTCTTC,CATSRDLGVNYNEQFF